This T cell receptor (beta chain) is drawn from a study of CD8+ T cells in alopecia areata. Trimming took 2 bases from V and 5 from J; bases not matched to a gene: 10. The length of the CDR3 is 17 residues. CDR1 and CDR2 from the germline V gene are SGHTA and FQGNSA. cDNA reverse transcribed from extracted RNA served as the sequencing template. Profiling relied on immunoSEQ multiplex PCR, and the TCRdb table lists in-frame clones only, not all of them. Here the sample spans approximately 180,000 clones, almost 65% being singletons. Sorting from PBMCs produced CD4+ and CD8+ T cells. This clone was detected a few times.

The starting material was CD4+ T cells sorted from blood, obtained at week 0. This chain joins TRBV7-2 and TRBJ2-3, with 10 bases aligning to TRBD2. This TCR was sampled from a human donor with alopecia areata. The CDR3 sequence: CASSLLPSGGAGDTQYF. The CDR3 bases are TGTGCCAGCAGCTTACTCCCCAGCGGGGGGGCAGGAGATACGCAGTATTTT.